These 4 T cell receptor beta chains share one sample of origin, sequenced in a study of T cells in Graves' hyperthyroidism and ophthalmopathy. RNA transcripts served as the template for amplifying TCR beta CDR3 regions. An initial round of RT-PCR targeting the TCR CDR3 relied on the HTBI primer set. TCRdb redid the calling of the multiplex PCR reads with MiXCR, one entry per CDR3 protein. The data contain 700,000 to 850,000 distinct CDR3 sequences, approximately 40% of them singletons. The sample taken for sequencing was blood. The receptors come from a middle-aged woman with Graves' hyperthyroidism.

Many counts were recorded for this clonotype. This chain uses TRBV4-3 with TRBJ1-1, with D unresolved. This CDR3 contains 12 residues. Germline V CDR1 and CDR2: LGHNA, YSLEER. V lost 0 bases, J lost 7 bases, and 6 bases lay in between. CDR3 protein: CASSQDEGEAFF. In DNA form, the CDR3 reads TGCGCCAGCAGCCAAGATGAGGGTGAAGCTTTCTTT.

The count of this clonotype is one. V usage is TRBV7-2 and J usage is TRBJ2-7; D is unclear. The J call is uncertain, as TRBJ2-1 better fits the DNA end. The germline V gene encodes CDR1 SGHTA and CDR2 FQGNSA. CDR3 length: 12 amino acids. This chain's CDR3 is CASSLIANEQFF. In DNA, the CDR3 is TGTGCCAGCAGCTTAATTGCCAATGAGCAGTTCTTC.

Only a few counts were recorded for this clonotype. This sequence joins TRBV2 and TRBJ2-7; D unresolved. The V gene lost 2 bases and the J gene lost 0 bases, with 8 bases spanning the gap. The CDR3 is 14 amino acids. Germline CDR1 is SNHLY and CDR2 is FYNNEI. The CDR3 DNA is TGTGCCAGCAGTGAATATTACGGCTCCTACGAGCAGTACTTC. Its translation is CASSEYYGSYEQYF.

This sequence joins TRBV14 and TRBJ1-5, with D unclear. V lost 5 bases and J lost 1, with 9 bases in between. The V gene's germline CDR1 is SGHDN and CDR2 FVKESK. The CDR3 contains 14 residues. The CDR3 sequence is CASSNTYSNQPQHF. CDR3 coding DNA: TGTGCCAGCAGCAACACATACAGCAATCAGCCCCAGCATTTT. The variable domain in full, with the rest retrieved from reference TRBV14 and TRBJ1-5, is EAGVTQFPSHSVIEKGQTVTLRCDPISGHDNLYWYRRVMGKEIKFLLHFVKESKQDESGMPNNRFLAERTGGTYSTLKVQPAELEDSGVYFCASSNTYSNQPQHFGDGTRLSIL.